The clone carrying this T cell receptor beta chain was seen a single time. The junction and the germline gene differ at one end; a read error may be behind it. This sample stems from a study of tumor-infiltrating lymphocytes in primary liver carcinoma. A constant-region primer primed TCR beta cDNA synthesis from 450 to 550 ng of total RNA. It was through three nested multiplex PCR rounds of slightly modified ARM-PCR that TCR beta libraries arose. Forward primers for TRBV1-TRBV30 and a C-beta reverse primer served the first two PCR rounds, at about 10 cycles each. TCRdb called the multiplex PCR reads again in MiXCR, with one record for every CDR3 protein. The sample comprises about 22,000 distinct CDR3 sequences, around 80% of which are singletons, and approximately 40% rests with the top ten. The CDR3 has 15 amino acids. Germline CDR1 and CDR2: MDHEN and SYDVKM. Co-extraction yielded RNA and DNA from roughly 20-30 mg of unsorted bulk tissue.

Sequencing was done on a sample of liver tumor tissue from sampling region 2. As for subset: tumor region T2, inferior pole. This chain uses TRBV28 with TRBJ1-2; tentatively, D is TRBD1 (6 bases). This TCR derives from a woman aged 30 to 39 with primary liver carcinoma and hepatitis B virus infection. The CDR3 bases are TGTGCCAACATCCAAGGACGGGGGGCTAACTATGGTTACACCTTC. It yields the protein CANIQGRGANYGYTF.